This T cell receptor beta chain was found in a study of cytomegalovirus exposure and HLA in healthy donors. The PCR used 60 Vbeta and 13 Jbeta primers. The data were produced by immunoSEQ multiplex PCR, yet TCRdb's version contains in-frame clones alone and is incomplete. The repertoire holds 85,000 to 90,000 clones, with about 72% as singletons. The CDR3 is 11 amino acids. CDR1 MNHEY and CDR2 SVGAGI come from the germline V gene. Trimming left V 2 bases short and J 7 bases short, with 6 bases between. As concerns this clone: Its antigen is as yet unknown.

Study-wide points: Among TCR beta chains, those listed as cytomegalovirus-associated numbered around 180. In vitro experiments confirmed that a few CMV-associated chains were specific for CMV antigens.

The receptor comes from a man aged 30-40 years in good health and CMV-seronegative. The rearrangement joins TRBV6-5 to TRBJ2-7, with D unresolved. The sequencing input was PBMCs. The CDR3 protein is CASSYGFEQYF. The CDR3 region has the DNA TGTGCCAGCAGTTACGGCTTTGAGCAGTACTTC.